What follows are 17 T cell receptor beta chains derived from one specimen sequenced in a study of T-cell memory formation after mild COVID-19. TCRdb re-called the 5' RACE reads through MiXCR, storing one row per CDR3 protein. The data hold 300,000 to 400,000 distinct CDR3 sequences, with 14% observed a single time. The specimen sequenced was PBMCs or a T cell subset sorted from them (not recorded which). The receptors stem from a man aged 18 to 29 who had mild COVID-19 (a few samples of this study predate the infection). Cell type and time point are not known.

Here the CDR3 reads CASSDQQASYNEQFF. The DNA for the CDR3 is TGTGCCAGCAGTGACCAGCAGGCCTCCTACAATGAGCAGTTCTTC. The rearrangement links TRBV25-1 to TRBJ2-1; D unresolved. CDR1 is MGHDK, CDR2 SYGVNS, per germline. This CDR3 region has 15 residues. Trimming removed 3 bases at V and 0 bases at J, with 9 bases between.

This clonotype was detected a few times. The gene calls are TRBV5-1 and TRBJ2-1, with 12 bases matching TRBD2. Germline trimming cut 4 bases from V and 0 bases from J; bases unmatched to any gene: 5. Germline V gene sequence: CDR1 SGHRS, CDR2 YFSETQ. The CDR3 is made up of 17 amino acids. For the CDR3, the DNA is TGCGCCAGCAGCGGACTAGCGGGGCGGAGCTCCTACAATGAGCAGTTCTTC. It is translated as CASSGLAGRSSYNEQFF.

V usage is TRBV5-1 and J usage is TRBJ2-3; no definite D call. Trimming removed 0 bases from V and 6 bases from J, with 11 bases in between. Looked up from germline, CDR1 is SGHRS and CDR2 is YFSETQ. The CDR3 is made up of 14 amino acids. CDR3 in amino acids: CASSLEVGRDTQYF. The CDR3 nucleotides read TGCGCCAGCAGCTTGGAAGTTGGGCGGGATACGCAGTATTTT.

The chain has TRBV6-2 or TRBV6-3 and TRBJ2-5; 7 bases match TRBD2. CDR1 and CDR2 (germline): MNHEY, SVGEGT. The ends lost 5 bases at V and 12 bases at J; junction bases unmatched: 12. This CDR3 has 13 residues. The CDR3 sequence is CASSQLAYGEEYF. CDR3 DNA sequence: TGTGCCAGCAGTCAACTAGCGTATGGTGAGGAGTACTTC.

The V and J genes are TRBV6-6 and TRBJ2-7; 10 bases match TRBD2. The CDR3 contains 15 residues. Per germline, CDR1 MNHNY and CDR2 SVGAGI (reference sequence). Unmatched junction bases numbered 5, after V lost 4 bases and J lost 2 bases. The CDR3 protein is CASSFSTSGTYEQYF. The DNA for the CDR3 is TGTGCCAGCAGTTTCTCAACTAGCGGGACCTACGAGCAGTACTTC.

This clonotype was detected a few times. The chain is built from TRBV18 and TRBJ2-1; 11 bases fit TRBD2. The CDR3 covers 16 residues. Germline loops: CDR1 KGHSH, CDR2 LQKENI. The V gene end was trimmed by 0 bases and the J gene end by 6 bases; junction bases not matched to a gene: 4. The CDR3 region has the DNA TGTGCCAGCTCACCACCGGGTACTAGCGGGGGCAATGAGCAGTTCTTC. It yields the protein CASSPPGTSGGNEQFF.

The chain's CDR3 is CASSPGAANSPLHF. The DNA for the CDR3 is TGCGCCAGCAGCCCGGGGGCAGCTAATTCACCCCTCCACTTT. The chain combines TRBV5-1 with TRBJ1-6; TRBD1 might be the D (6 bases). The CDR3 loop spans 14 amino acids. Germline lookup yields CDR1 SGHRS and CDR2 YFSETQ. V lost 4 bases to trimming and J lost 6 bases, with 11 bases between them.

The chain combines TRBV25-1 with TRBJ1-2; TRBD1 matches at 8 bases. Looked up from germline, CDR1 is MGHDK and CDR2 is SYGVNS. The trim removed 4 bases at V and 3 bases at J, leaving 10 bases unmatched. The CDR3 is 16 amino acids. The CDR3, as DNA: TGTGCCAGCAGTGCACAAGGGGACAGGCACTACTATGGCTACACCTTC. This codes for CASSAQGDRHYYGYTF.

The CDR3 DNA sequence: TGCAGCGCCAACCGGGACGGGAACACTGAAGCTTTCTTT. Amino acid sequence: CSANRDGNTEAFF. This rearrangement joins TRBV29-1 to TRBJ1-1; possibly TRBD1 for D (5 bases). The V end lost 7 bases, the J end lost 1 base, and 13 bases lay between the germline ends. This CDR3 spans 13 amino acids. The germline CDR1 and CDR2 sequences are SQVTM and ANQGSEA.

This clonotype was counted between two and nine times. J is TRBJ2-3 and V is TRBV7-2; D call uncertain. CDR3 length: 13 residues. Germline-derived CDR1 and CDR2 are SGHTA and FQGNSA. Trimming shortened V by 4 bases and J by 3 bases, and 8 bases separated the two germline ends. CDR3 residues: CASSWLGTDTQYF. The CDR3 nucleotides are TGTGCCAGCAGCTGGCTGGGGACAGATACGCAGTATTTT.

CDR3 loop: CSAWGGNTEAFF. The CDR3 DNA sequence: TGCAGTGCTTGGGGGGGGAACACTGAAGCTTTCTTT. The gene calls are TRBV20-1 and TRBJ1-1; perhaps TRBD1 as D (5 bases). V lost 5 bases to trimming and J lost 1 base, with 8 bases between them. The germline V gene has CDR1 DFQATT and CDR2 SNEGSKA (reference sequence). CDR3 length: 12 residues.

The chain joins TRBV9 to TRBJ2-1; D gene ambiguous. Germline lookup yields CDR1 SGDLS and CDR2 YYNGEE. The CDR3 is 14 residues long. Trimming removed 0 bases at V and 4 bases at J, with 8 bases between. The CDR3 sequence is CASSVAAVYNEQFF. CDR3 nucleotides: TGTGCCAGCAGCGTAGCAGCAGTATACAATGAGCAGTTCTTC.

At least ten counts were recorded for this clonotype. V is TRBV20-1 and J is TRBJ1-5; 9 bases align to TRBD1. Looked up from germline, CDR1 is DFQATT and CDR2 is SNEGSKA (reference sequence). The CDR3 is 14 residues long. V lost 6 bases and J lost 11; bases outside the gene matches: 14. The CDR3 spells CSAASGQGIRSQHF. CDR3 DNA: TGCAGTGCCGCCTCGGGACAGGGAATACGGTCCCAGCATTTT.

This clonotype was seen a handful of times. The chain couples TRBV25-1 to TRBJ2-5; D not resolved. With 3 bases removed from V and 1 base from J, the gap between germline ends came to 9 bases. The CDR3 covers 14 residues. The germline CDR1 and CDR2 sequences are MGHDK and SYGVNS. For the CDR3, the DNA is TGTGCCAGCAGTGATGGGTGGTCCCAAGAGACCCAGTACTTC. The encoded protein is CASSDGWSQETQYF.

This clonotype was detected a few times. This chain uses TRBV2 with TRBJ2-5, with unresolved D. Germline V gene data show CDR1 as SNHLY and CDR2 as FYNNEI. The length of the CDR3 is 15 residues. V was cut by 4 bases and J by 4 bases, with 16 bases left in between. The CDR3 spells CASSVPALGGETQYF. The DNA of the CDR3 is TGTGCCAGCAGTGTACCGGCCCTCGGTGGAGAGACCCAGTACTTC.

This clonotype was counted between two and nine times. The CDR3 spells CASSGYRDTEAFF. The CDR3 DNA sequence: TGTGCCAGCAGTGGGTATAGAGACACTGAAGCTTTCTTT. This chain uses TRBV2 with TRBJ1-1; D gene ambiguous. Trimming took off 4 bases at V and 3 bases at J, with 9 bases between the two ends. This CDR3 is 13 amino acids long. Germline CDR1 and CDR2: SNHLY and FYNNEI.

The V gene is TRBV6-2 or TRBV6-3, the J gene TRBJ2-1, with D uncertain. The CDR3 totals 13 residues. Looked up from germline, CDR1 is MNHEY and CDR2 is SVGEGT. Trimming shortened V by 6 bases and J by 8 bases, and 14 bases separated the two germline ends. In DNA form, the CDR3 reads TGTGCCAGCAGAGACCCCTTAAATCATGAGCAGTTCTTC. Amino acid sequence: CASRDPLNHEQFF.